These 24 T cell receptor beta chains originate from one sample sequenced in a study of T cells in Graves' hyperthyroidism and ophthalmopathy. TCR beta CDR3 regions were amplified from RNA. The HTBI primer set drove a first-round RT-PCR of the TCR CDR3. TCRdb re-called the multiplex PCR reads through MiXCR, storing one row per CDR3 protein. Of more than 350,000 distinct CDR3 sequences in the sample, 13% to 15% are singletons; the top ten hold approximately 19%. Sequenced sample: blood. These receptors were obtained from a woman in her fifties or sixties with Graves' ophthalmopathy.

This clonotype was seen at least ten times. The genes are TRBV28 and TRBJ2-2; 8 nucleotides agree with TRBD2. J gave up 3 bases and V 5 bases, and 8 bases lay outside the gene matches. Germline V gene lookup returns CDR1 MDHEN and CDR2 SYDVKM. The CDR3 has 16 amino acids. For the CDR3, the DNA is TGTGCCAGCAGTCTACCGGCTAGCGGGTACACCGGGGAGCTGTTTTTT. This codes for CASSLPASGYTGELFF.

This clonotype was seen ten or more times. The CDR3 here is CASSLNVRGEQFF. The CDR3 coding sequence is TGTGCCAGCAGCTTAAACGTCCGAGGTGAGCAGTTCTTC. J is TRBJ2-1 and V is TRBV7-9, with D unclear. V was pared by 2 bases and J by 9 bases, with 11 bases between. Germline CDR1 is SEHNR and CDR2 is FQNEAQ (reference sequence). The CDR3 sequence is 13 residues long. The whole variable domain, remainder taken from reference TRBV7-9 and TRBJ2-1, is DTGVSQNPRHKITKRGQNVTFRCDPISEHNRLYWYRQTLGQGPEFLTYFQNEAQLEKSRLLSDRFSAERPKGSFSTLEIQRTEQGDSAMYLCASSLNVRGEQFFGPGTRLTVL.

There are a few counts of this clonotype. The gene calls are TRBV11-2 and TRBJ2-2; TRBD1 aligns across 7 bases. The germline CDR1 and CDR2 sequences are SGHAT and FQNNGV. The CDR3 loop spans 15 amino acids. The junction had 7 bases not matched to a gene; V was cut back by 5 bases and J by 4 bases. The CDR3: CASSGPGQPTGELFF. The CDR3 nucleotides are TGTGCCAGCAGCGGGCCGGGACAGCCCACCGGGGAGCTGTTTTTT.

This clonotype appeared many times. This chain joins TRBV28 and TRBJ2-4; the D call may be TRBD1 or TRBD2 (6 bases each). Germline V lookup: CDR1 MDHEN, CDR2 SYDVKM. The germline V and J ends were trimmed by 4 bases and 1 base, with 14 bases remaining between them. This CDR3 has 16 residues. For the CDR3, the DNA is TGTGCCAGCAGTTATTTCGGAGGGGGGGCCAAAAACATTCAGTACTTC. It encodes CASSYFGGGAKNIQYF.

This clonotype was recorded at least ten times. The rearrangement uses TRBV20-1 and TRBJ1-5; D gene unclear. CDR1 and CDR2 from the germline V gene are DFQATT and SNEGSKA (reference sequence). Trimming left V 6 bases short and J 6 bases short, with 6 bases between. CDR3 length: 10 residues. CDR3 nucleotide sequence: TGCAGTGCCGGCCGTCAGCCCCAGCATTTT. Translation gives CSAGRQPQHF.

There are many counts of this clonotype. The chain employs TRBV27 and TRBJ2-5, with TRBD2 matching over 14 bases. The germline gives CDR1 MNHEY, CDR2 SMNVEV (reference sequence). V shed 7 bases and J 5 bases; nucleotides not matched to a gene: 15. The CDR3 runs to 18 residues. CDR3 sequence reads: CASTHRRGTSGRGETQYF. The CDR3 DNA reads as TGTGCCAGCACCCATCGTCGGGGGACTAGCGGGAGAGGGGAGACCCAGTACTTC.

At least ten counts were recorded for this clonotype. The chain links TRBV28 to TRBJ2-4; 10 bases agree with TRBD1. Trimming at V came to 5 bases and at J to 1 base, leaving 8 bases not matched to a gene. CDR1 and CDR2 from the germline V gene are MDHEN and SYDVKM. The CDR3 loop spans 17 amino acids. The CDR3 protein is CASSPRTGQGAKNIQYF. DNA for the CDR3: TGTGCCAGCAGTCCGCGGACGGGACAGGGGGCCAAAAACATTCAGTACTTC.

This clonotype was seen more than once but under ten times. J is TRBJ2-5 and V is TRBV11-2, with 8 bases that match TRBD1. Germline V gives CDR1 SGHAT, CDR2 FQNNGV. V was pared by 7 bases and J by 4 bases, with 8 bases of the junction left unmatched. This CDR3 region has 14 residues. The CDR3 reads CASTPGQGRETQYF. The CDR3 nucleotides are TGTGCCAGCACTCCCGGACAGGGTCGAGAGACCCAGTACTTC. The complete variable domain, with remaining parts taken from reference TRBV11-2 and TRBJ2-5, reads EAGVAQSPRYKIIEKRQSVAFWCNPISGHATLYWYQQILGQGPKLLIQFQNNGVVDDSQLPKDRFSAERLKGVDSTLKIQPAKLEDSAVYLCASTPGQGRETQYFGPGTRLLVL.

In its sample, this clonotype was seen once. The chain employs TRBV19 and TRBJ1-2; no clear D. Trimming took off 3 bases at V and 1 base at J, with 6 bases between the two ends. This CDR3 contains 13 residues. CDR1 and CDR2 from the germline V gene are LNHDA and SQIVND (reference sequence). The CDR3 coding sequence is TGTGCCAGTAGTATCCAAGTTAACTATGGCTACACCTTC. As protein: CASSIQVNYGYTF.

The sample holds many counts of this clonotype. The gene calls are TRBV11-2 and TRBJ1-6; D is uncertain. CDR3 length: 15 residues. Germline V lookup: CDR1 SGHAT, CDR2 FQNNGV. The V end was cut by 0 bases, the J end by 3 bases, with 6 bases between. The CDR3 region has the DNA TGTGCCAGCAGCTTAGACAGCCTCTATAATTCACCCCTCCACTTT. Protein sequence: CASSLDSLYNSPLHF.

This clonotype was counted many times. J is TRBJ2-5 and V is TRBV28; 13 bases agree with TRBD2. V lost 2 bases and J lost 1; bases outside the gene matches: 7. This CDR3 is 18 amino acids long. The germline CDR1 and CDR2 sequences are MDHEN and SYDVKM. This chain's CDR3 is CASSLGLAGAPLQETQYF. Written as DNA, the CDR3 is TGTGCCAGCAGTTTAGGACTAGCGGGAGCCCCGCTCCAAGAGACCCAGTACTTC. Filled out from reference TRBV28 and TRBJ2-5, the complete variable domain reads DVKVTQSSRYLVKRTGEKVFLECVQDMDHENMFWYRQDPGLGLRLIYFSYDVKMKEKGDIPEGYSVSREKKERFSLILESASTNQTSMYLCASSLGLAGAPLQETQYFGPGTRLLVL.

This clonotype was detected a few times. V and J are TRBV6-5 and TRBJ2-3; D is undetermined. Germline V gene lookup returns CDR1 MNHEY and CDR2 SVGAGI. The CDR3 length is 15 residues. The V gene lost 2 bases and the J gene lost 1 base, with 10 bases spanning the gap. CDR3 in amino acids: CASSYVSVRTDTQYF. The CDR3 bases are TGTGCCAGCAGTTACGTCAGCGTGCGCACAGATACGCAGTATTTT.

This clonotype was seen ten or more times. V usage is TRBV28 and J usage is TRBJ2-7, with no clear D. Trimming took 3 bases from V and 2 from J, leaving 14 bases between them. CDR1 and CDR2 from the germline V gene are MDHEN and SYDVKM. The CDR3 runs 15 residues. The CDR3, as DNA: TGTGCCAGCAGTTTGGCCCTCCGGTTGGCCTACGAGCAGTACTTC. As protein: CASSLALRLAYEQYF.

In DNA, the CDR3 is TGTGCCAGCAGCCCCTCGAGCGCCTACGAGCAGTACTTC. It yields the protein CASSPSSAYEQYF. This chain connects TRBV7-2 to TRBJ2-7; D gene unclear. The V gene lost 5 bases and the J gene lost 2 bases, with 10 bases spanning the gap. CDR1 SGHTA and CDR2 FQGNSA come from the germline V gene. The CDR3 loop spans 13 amino acids. The full variable domain, its missing parts supplied by reference TRBV7-2 and TRBJ2-7, is GAGVSQSPSNKVTEKGKDVELRCDPISGHTALYWYRQSLGQGLEFLIYFQGNSAPDKSGLPSDRFSAERTGGSVSTLTIQRTQQEDSAVYLCASSPSSAYEQYFGPGTRLTVT.

This clonotype has a count of ten or more. The J gene is TRBJ2-7, the V gene TRBV11-2, with 9 bases aligning to TRBD2. Unmatched junction bases numbered 6, after V lost 2 bases and J lost 4 bases. CDR3 length: 15 residues. Germline loops: CDR1 SGHAT, CDR2 FQNNGV. The DNA for the CDR3 is TGTGCCAGCAGCTTATTTGCGGGAGGGCCATACGAGCAGTACTTC. Its protein product is CASSLFAGGPYEQYF.

This clonotype has ten or more counts. The V and J genes are TRBV11-2 and TRBJ2-7, with a tentative D call TRBD2 (7 bases). Trimming pared 5 bases from V and 2 bases from J, leaving 10 bases between. The CDR3 has 13 residues. Per the germline V gene, CDR1 is SGHAT and CDR2 is FQNNGV. The CDR3 loop is CASSRGGTYEQYF. The CDR3 DNA reads as TGTGCCAGCAGCAGGGGGGGGACCTACGAGCAGTACTTC.

Concerning this clonotype itself: The junction and the germline gene differ at one end; a read error may be behind it. The V and J genes are TRBV6-1 and TRBJ2-3, with D possibly TRBD1 on 5 matching bases. Germline CDR1 and CDR2: MNHNS and SASEGT. This CDR3 has 12 amino acids. CDR3 coding DNA: TGTGCCAGCAGCGAAGCCAAGGGGACGCAGTATTTT. Translated, it gives CASSEAKGTQYF.

This clonotype has a count of ten or more. The chain is built from TRBV3-1 and TRBJ1-2; no firm D call. This CDR3 is 13 amino acids long. Germline V gene data show CDR1 as LGHDT and CDR2 as YNNKEL (reference sequence). Trimming removed 3 bases at V and 0 bases at J, with 5 bases between. DNA of the CDR3: TGTGCCAGCAGCCACACGTCTAACTATGGCTACACCTTC. This translates into CASSHTSNYGYTF.

This clonotype occurred a few times. V usage is TRBV3-1 and J usage is TRBJ2-4; 7 bases are shared with TRBD2. This CDR3 region has 18 residues. Trimming removed 0 bases from V and 0 bases from J; junction bases left unmatched: 8. The germline gives CDR1 LGHDT, CDR2 YNNKEL (reference sequence). CDR3 in DNA: TGTGCCAGCAGCCAAGATACGAGCGGGGTTCTAGCCAAAAACATTCAGTACTTC. Translated: CASSQDTSGVLAKNIQYF. Based on the CDR3 plus reference TRBV3-1 and TRBJ2-4, the full variable domain is DTAVSQTPKYLVTQMGNDKSIKCEQNLGHDTMYWYKQDSKKFLKIMFSYNNKELIINETVPNRFSPKSPDKAHLNLHINSLELGDSAVYFCASSQDTSGVLAKNIQYFGAGTRLSVL.

This clonotype was picked up many times. The genes are TRBV29-1 and TRBJ2-5; D is perhaps TRBD1 or TRBD2 (5 bases each). The CDR3 has 14 residues. Deletions cut 3 bases from V and 2 bases from J, with 13 bases between. From germline, CDR1 is SQVTM and CDR2 ANQGSEA. CDR3 amino acids: CSVEEPGLQETQYF. The CDR3 coding sequence is TGCAGCGTTGAGGAACCGGGGCTACAAGAGACCCAGTACTTC. The whole variable domain, filled in from reference TRBV29-1 and TRBJ2-5, reads SAVISQKPSRDICQRGTSLTIQCQVDSQVTMMFWYRQQPGQSLTLIATANQGSEATYESGFVIDKFPISRPNLTFSTLTVSNMSPEDSSIYLCSVEEPGLQETQYFGPGTRLLVL.

This clonotype showed up many times. V and J are TRBV20-1 and TRBJ1-1, with 12 bases that match TRBD1. With 0 bases clipped from V and 5 bases from J, the junction kept 4 bases outside the gene matches. There are 15 residues in the CDR3. The germline gives CDR1 DFQATT, CDR2 SNEGSKA (reference sequence). DNA for the CDR3: TGCAGTGCTAGAGACCGGGACAGGGGGCGAACTGAAGCTTTCTTT. The encoded protein is CSARDRDRGRTEAFF.

This clonotype has a handful of counts. The chain couples TRBV7-2 to TRBJ2-7; D possibly corresponds to TRBD2 (5 bases). V was clipped by 4 bases and J by 5 bases, with 12 bases between them. The CDR3 is made up of 13 amino acids. The germline CDR1 and CDR2 sequences are SGHTA and FQGNSA. CDR3 coding DNA: TGTGCCAGCAGCTACCAGGAGGTCCACGAGCAGTACTTC. Translation gives CASSYQEVHEQYF.

This clonotype turned up a few times. The chain couples TRBV29-1 to TRBJ2-7; D unresolved. This CDR3 is built from 10 residues. The germline V gene encodes CDR1 SQVTM and CDR2 ANQGSEA. V lost 7 bases to trimming and J lost 3 bases, with 7 bases between them. For the CDR3, the DNA is TGCAGCGGGGGTGACTACGAGCAGTACTTC. This translates into CSGGDYEQYF.

In its sample, this clonotype was seen a few times. The CDR3 region is CASSTIYEQYF. In DNA, the CDR3 is TGTGCCAGCAGTACCATCTACGAGCAGTACTTC. The V gene is TRBV6-2 or TRBV6-3, the J gene TRBJ2-7; D uncertain. The V gene's germline CDR1 is MNHEY and CDR2 SVGEGT. The CDR3 has 11 amino acids. V was trimmed by 5 bases and J by 3 bases, leaving 5 bases between them.